This T cell receptor beta chain was recorded in a study of OX40 agonist ivuxolimab in advanced cancers. For the study at large: Cancers in dose escalation were hepatocellular, melanoma, renal cell and head and neck. Participants averaged approximately 61 years of age (range roughly 20 to 90) and were around 80% male. Partial responses occurred in Three dose-escalation patients, one with hepatocellular carcinoma and two with cutaneous melanoma. General observations from the study: Averaging showed that CD8+ T cells had more expanded clones than CD4+ did.

Notes on this clone: Its matching antigen is unknown.

Measured with immunoSEQ multiplex PCR; TCRdb has only the in-frame clones, and not every one. The sample lists 70,000 to 90,000 clones, about 92% occurring once. The CDR3 loop spans 12 amino acids. In germline, CDR1 is SQVTM, CDR2 ANQGSEA. Trimming shortened V by 5 bases and J by 11 bases, and 18 bases separated the two germline ends. The rearrangement joins TRBV29-1 to TRBJ1-1; D gene unclear. This material consisted of CD4+ or CD8+ T cells sorted from blood, taken in a trial of the OX40 agonist ivuxolimab. The clonotype was recovered from an adult with an advanced solid tumor such as melanoma, head and neck, liver or kidney cancer. CDR3 sequence (DNA): TGCAGCGTTACCCCTTCGTACAGTGAGGCTTTCTTT. Its protein product is CSVTPSYSEAFF.